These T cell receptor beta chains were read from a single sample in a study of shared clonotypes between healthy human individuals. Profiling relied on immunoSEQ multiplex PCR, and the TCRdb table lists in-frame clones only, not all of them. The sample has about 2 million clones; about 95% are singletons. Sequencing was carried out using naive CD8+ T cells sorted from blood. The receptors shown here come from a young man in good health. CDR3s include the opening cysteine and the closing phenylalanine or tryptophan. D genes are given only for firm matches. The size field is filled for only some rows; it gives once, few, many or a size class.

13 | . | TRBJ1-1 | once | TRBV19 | TGTGCCAGTATCAGTGACACATACACTGAAGCTTTCTTT | CASISDTYTEAFF
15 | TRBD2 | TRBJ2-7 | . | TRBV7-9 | TGTGCCAGCAGCTACCTAGCGGCGACCGCCTACGAGCAGTACTTC | CASSYLAATAYEQYF
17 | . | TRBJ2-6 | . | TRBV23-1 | TGCGCCAGCAGTCAAGCGACAGTCTTCTCTGGGGCCAACGTCCTGACTTTC | CASSQATVFSGANVLTF
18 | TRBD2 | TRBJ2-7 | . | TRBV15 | TGTGCCACCAGCAGAGAAGGGCTAGCGGGAGAGGGTCTCTACGAGCAGTACTTC | CATSREGLAGEGLYEQYF
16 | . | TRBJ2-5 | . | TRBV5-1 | TGCGCCAGCAGCTTTAAGTTGGACGACCGGGAAGAGACCCAGTACTTC | CASSFKLDDREETQYF
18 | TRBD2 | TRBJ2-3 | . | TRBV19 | TGTGCCAGTAGTACCGGACTAGCGGGGGGGTCTAGCACAGATACGCAGTATTTT | CASSTGLAGGSSTDTQYF
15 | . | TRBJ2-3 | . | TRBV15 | TGTGCCACCAGCAGTGCGGGCCTGAACACAGATACGCAGTATTTT | CATSSAGLNTDTQYF
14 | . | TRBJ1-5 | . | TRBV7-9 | TGTGCCAGCAGCTTAAGTTTTAGCAATCAGCCCCAGCATTTT | CASSLSFSNQPQHF
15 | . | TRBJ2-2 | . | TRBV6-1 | TGTGCCAGCAGTGAAGGATGGGGAGGTACCGGGGAGCTGTTTTTT | CASSEGWGGTGELFF
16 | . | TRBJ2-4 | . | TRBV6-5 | TGTGCCAGCAGTTTTGGACACAGCCGTATTCTCCCGATTCAGTACTTC | CASSFGHSRILPIQYF
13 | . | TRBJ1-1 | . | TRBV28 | TGTGCCAGCAGCCCAGGCTGGAGAGCTGAAGCTTTCTTT | CASSPGWRAEAFF
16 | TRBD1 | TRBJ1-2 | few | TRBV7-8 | TGTGCCAGCAGCTTAGTCTCAGGGGGTGCTGGTTATGGCTACACCTTC | CASSLVSGGAGYGYTF
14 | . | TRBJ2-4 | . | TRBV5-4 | TGTGCCAGCAGCCCCGACAGATCCGAAAACATTCAGTACTTC | CASSPDRSENIQYF
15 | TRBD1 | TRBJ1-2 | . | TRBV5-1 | TGCGCCAGCAGCTTGTCGGCAGGGGGCTTATATGGCTACACCTTC | CASSLSAGGLYGYTF
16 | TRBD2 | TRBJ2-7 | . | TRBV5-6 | TGTGCCAGCAGCTTGTGGGTGGGACTAGCGGGAGGACCGCTGTACTTC | CASSLWVGLAGGPLYF
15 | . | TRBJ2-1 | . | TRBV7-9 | TGTGCCAGCAGCCGACCAGGACGGAGTCAGGGTGAGCAGTTCTTC | CASSRPGRSQGEQFF
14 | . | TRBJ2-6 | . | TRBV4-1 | TGCGCCAGCAGTCAGGATTTTGGGGCCAACGTCCTGACTTTC | CASSQDFGANVLTF
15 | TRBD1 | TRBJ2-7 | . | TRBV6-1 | TGTGCCAGCAGTCCAGGACAGGGGGCCGGACGGGAGCAGTACTTC | CASSPGQGAGREQYF
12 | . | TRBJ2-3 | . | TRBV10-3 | TGTGCCATCAGTGACACCACAGATACGCAGTATTTT | CAISDTTDTQYF
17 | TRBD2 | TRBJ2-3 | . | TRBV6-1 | TGTGCCAGCAGTGAACTAATTGCTAGCGGGGGGGCAAGTACGCAGTATTTT | CASSELIASGGASTQYF
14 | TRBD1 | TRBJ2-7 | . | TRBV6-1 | TGTGCCAGCAGCCTGGACAGGGTTTTCTACGAGCAGTACTTC | CASSLDRVFYEQYF